This T cell receptor beta chain stems from a study of blood T cell repertoires in COVID-19 (dated by TCRdb to about 2020). About the investigation overall: Collaborator samples came from the United States, Italy and Spain and covered acute and convalescent phases of COVID-19. The material from the prospective study consisted of cDNA or gDNA derived from T cells, B-cell-depleted T cells, or PBMCs. Deeply sampled blood TCRbeta repertoires from subjects exposed to, actively infected with, or recovered from COVID-19 were included in the dataset. The repertoires were released in a freely available public database intended as a resource for research on the immune response to SARS-CoV-2. The samples were drawn from the first 160 participants of the ongoing ImmuneRACE study and from 1,254 subjects provided by 6 global collaborators. Nearly every sample came with metadata listing a de-identified subject ID, COVID-19 status, age in years and sex. HLA class I and class II types, where available, came from metadata supplied by the sample provider rather than from assay-based typing.

A remark on this clone: The antigen it recognizes is unknown. Base quality data are lacking; no much larger clone is found one base away.

The full study reports these points: Clinical and demographic metadata were provided uncurated, with the amount varying by source and participant.

Between the V and J ends, shortened by 3 bases and 6 bases respectively, the junction contains 15 bases. There are 15 amino acids in the CDR3, from cysteine to phenylalanine inclusive. Only the CDR3 portion is preserved as DNA: 45 bases, with reading frame beginning at the first base. Taken from the germline V gene (reference sequence), the CDR1 and CDR2 loops are LNHDA and SQIVND. TCRbeta CDR3 regions were amplified from genomic DNA using the immunoSEQ Assay, a bias-controlled multiplex PCR. The study's own analysis went as follows. The number of nucleated cells in each sample was estimated by amplification of reference gene primers within the assay. To quantify the absolute abundance of each unique TCRbeta CDR3 rearrangement, sequence reads were collapsed and filtered. Productive Simpson clonality was computed per sample as the square root of Simpson's diversity index over productive rearrangements. In TCRdb, the immuneACCESS table is reduced to in-frame sequences with V and J assigned. These tables do not hold every clone; where another copy was compared, an unresolved V gene accounts for under half, and the others remain unexplained. From that table come the V and J calls and clone size; the DNA was used to work out D and trimming. The sample table contains approximately 220,000 clones; only one count was recorded for 87% of them. The ten largest clones take up 2.6% of the sample.

Enrolling through a virtual design, the prospective study's participants ranged in age from roughly 18 to 95 years and lived across about two dozen United States geographic areas. Cohort assignment in the prospective study relied on participant-reported clinical history from a screening survey and a study questionnaire. Each participant in the prospective study had whole blood, serum and a nasopharyngeal or oropharyngeal swab collected by mobile phlebotomists. Over a roughly 2-month period, participants in the prospective study had the option of providing additional blood draws and questionnaires. Prospective study blood samples were shipped either frozen or at room temperature before DNA extraction.

The clonotype comes from a woman younger than 45 with acute COVID-19. The sequenced sample was PBMCs or T cells enriched from blood (not recorded which). This chain is built from TRBV19 and TRBJ1-5, and possibly TRBD1, on 5 matching bases. The nucleotide sequence reads TGTGCCAGTAGTATTGTGGGGGAGGGTGGTCAGCCCCAGCATTTT. This gives the protein CASSIVGEGGQPQHF.